This TCR beta chain was observed in a study of control samples from healthy donors and cancer patients. TCRdb keeps only in-frame clones here, not all; method: immunoSEQ multiplex PCR. The sample contains more than 85,000 clones, under 95% of which appear only once. This clone was seen a single time. Deletions cut 5 bases from V and 3 bases from J, with 5 bases between. CDR3 size: 11 residues. Germline loops: CDR1 MGHRA, CDR2 YSYEKL. Sequenced sample: blood. The receptor's source is a woman between 18 and 29 years old in good health. The chain employs TRBV4-1 and TRBJ2-7; D is unclear. The CDR3 is CASSSYYEQYF. Here the CDR3 DNA reads TGCGCCAGCAGCTCGTACTACGAGCAGTACTTC.